Listed below are T cell receptor beta chains from one sample, sequenced in a study of CD8 T cells in ankylosing spondylitis. One entry per CDR3 protein results from TCRdb running MiXCR on the 5' RACE reads. The repertoire holds about 150,000 distinct CDR3 sequences, with under 35% as singletons. What was sequenced was synovial fluid, either unsorted or a sorted T cell fraction (not recorded which). The receptors come from a male donor with ankylosing spondylitis. Each CDR3 is given with its conserved first and last residue. The order of the fields is V gene, J gene, clone size, D gene, CDR3 protein, CDR3 DNA. D genes are given only for firm matches. A clone size is listed for some rows: how often the clone was seen (once, few, many), or a class if it is expanded.

>TRBV5-1|TRBJ2-1|few|NA
CASSPDYSYNEQFF
TGCGCCAGCAGCCCGGACTACTCCTACAATGAGCAGTTCTTC
>TRBV20-1|TRBJ2-7|many|TRBD2
CSARDASGDSYEQYF
TGCAGTGCTAGAGATGCTAGCGGAGACTCCTACGAGCAGTACTTC
>TRBV5-1|TRBJ1-1|NA|NA
CASSLTRLNTEAFF
TGCGCCAGCAGCTTAACTCGTTTGAACACTGAAGCTTTCTTT
>TRBV28|TRBJ2-2|NA|NA
CASKSTGELFF
TGTGCCAGCAAATCGACCGGGGAGCTGTTTTTT
>TRBV27|TRBJ2-7|NA|NA
CASSFRRAYEQYF
TGTGCCAGCAGTTTCAGGAGGGCCTACGAGCAGTACTTC
>TRBV5-5|TRBJ1-6|medium-sized|TRBD1
CASSAATGLNSPLHF
TGTGCCAGCAGCGCAGCGACAGGGCTTAATTCACCCCTCCACTTT
>TRBV11-2|TRBJ2-7|NA|NA
CASSLVAISSYEQYF
TGTGCCAGCAGCTTAGTGGCCATAAGCTCCTACGAGCAGTACTTC
>TRBV20-1|TRBJ2-1|NA|NA
CSASRWGRRSYNEQFF
TGCAGTGCTAGTCGGTGGGGGCGACGTTCCTACAATGAGCAGTTCTTC
>TRBV6-1|TRBJ2-2|NA|TRBD1
CASSTDRAYTGELFF
TGTGCCAGCAGTACGGACAGGGCTTACACCGGGGAGCTGTTTTTT
>TRBV18|TRBJ1-5|NA|TRBD1
CASSRGQGGSDQPQHF
TGTGCCAGCTCGCGCGGACAGGGAGGTTCCGATCAGCCCCAGCATTTT
>TRBV20-1|TRBJ2-5|few|NA
CSASSSSETQYF
TGCAGTGCTAGTTCTAGCTCGGAGACCCAGTACTTC
>TRBV30|TRBJ2-2|NA|NA
CAWSRRGGGGFRTGELFF
TGTGCCTGGAGTCGAAGGGGCGGTGGCGGGTTCCGGACCGGGGAGCTGTTTTTT
>TRBV6-5|TRBJ1-5|NA|NA
CASSHPDSQPQHF
TGTGCCAGCAGTCACCCCGACAGTCAGCCCCAGCATTTT
>TRBV20-1|TRBJ2-3|few|TRBD1
CSARQGGTDTQYF
TGCAGTGCTCGACAGGGGGGCACAGATACGCAGTATTTT
>TRBV9|TRBJ2-1|few|NA
CASSVGSAKFNEQFF
TGTGCCAGCAGCGTAGGCAGTGCGAAGTTCAATGAGCAGTTCTTC
>TRBV27|TRBJ2-1|NA|TRBD2
CASFTSGPISYNEQFF
TGTGCCAGCTTTACTAGCGGGCCTATCTCCTACAATGAGCAGTTCTTC
>TRBV30|TRBJ2-1|NA|TRBD1
CAWGTGAYNEQFF
TGTGCCTGGGGGACAGGGGCCTACAATGAGCAGTTCTTC
>TRBV5-6|TRBJ1-1|few|NA
CASTTTQTAPF
TGTGCCAGCACCACTACGCAGACAGCTCCATTT
>TRBV12-3/TRBV12-4|TRBJ2-7|few|TRBD1
CASSRNQGASSYEQYF
TGTGCCAGCAGCAGGAATCAGGGGGCGAGCTCCTACGAGCAGTACTTC
>TRBV12-3/TRBV12-4|TRBJ1-1|once|NA
CASSPGQLNEAFF
TGTGCCAGCAGCCCGGGACAACTAAATGAAGCTTTCTTT
>TRBV7-1|TRBJ1-6|once|NA
CASSSARPGGGEFYNSPLHF
TGTGCCAGCAGCTCCGCGCGGCCCGGGGGGGGAGAGTTCTATAATTCACCCCTCCACTTT
>TRBV5-1|TRBJ2-1|many|NA
CASSATGNSGNEQFF
TGCGCCAGCAGCGCGACTGGCAACAGCGGGAATGAGCAGTTCTTC
>TRBV3-1|TRBJ2-7|NA|NA
CASSRLTNYEQYF
TGTGCCAGCAGCCGATTGACGAACTACGAGCAGTACTTC
>TRBV18|TRBJ2-1|few|NA
CASSQLILDNEQFF
TGTGCCAGCTCACAACTTATCTTGGACAATGAGCAGTTCTTC
>TRBV5-6|TRBJ2-2|NA|NA
CASGPGVMSTGELFF
TGTGCCAGCGGCCCGGGGGTGATGAGCACCGGGGAGCTGTTTTTT
>TRBV11-2|TRBJ2-1|few|NA
CASSPDGGPLNEQFF
TGTGCCAGCAGCCCCGATGGGGGGCCACTCAATGAGCAGTTCTTC
>TRBV5-1|TRBJ2-5|NA|NA
CASSPGVAETQETQYF
TGCGCCAGCAGCCCCGGAGTAGCGGAAACACAAGAGACCCAGTACTTC
>TRBV6-5|TRBJ2-1|NA|TRBD2
CASSSLGSGSLYNEQFF
TGTGCCAGCAGTTCCCTGGGTAGCGGGAGTCTTTACAATGAGCAGTTCTTC
>TRBV7-2|TRBJ2-2|few|TRBD1
CASTLGQGEKTGELFF
TGTGCCAGCACACTGGGACAGGGAGAGAAAACCGGGGAGCTGTTTTTT
>TRBV3-1|TRBJ1-1|NA|NA
CASTRVGGTEAFF
TGTGCCAGCACTCGAGTAGGCGGCACTGAAGCTTTCTTT
>TRBV20-1|TRBJ2-1|NA|TRBD2
CSAPGVAGGMKYEQFF
TGCAGTGCTCCTGGGGTAGCGGGGGGGATGAAGTATGAGCAGTTCTTC
>TRBV14|TRBJ2-2|few|NA
CASSQLRRGTGELFF
TGTGCCAGCAGCCAATTGCGGAGAGGTACCGGGGAGCTGTTTTTT
>TRBV7-8|TRBJ2-7|NA|NA
CASSREDRDYEQYF
TGTGCCAGCAGCAGAGAGGACAGAGACTACGAGCAGTACTTC
>TRBV20-1|TRBJ2-5|many|NA
CSARDWRGPQGGETQYF
TGCAGTGCTAGAGATTGGCGGGGGCCCCAGGGTGGGGAGACCCAGTACTTC
>TRBV6-5|TRBJ1-5|NA|NA
CASSSSDRTNQPQHF
TGTGCCAGCAGTTCCTCAGACAGGACCAATCAGCCCCAGCATTTT
>TRBV3-1|TRBJ1-1|many|NA
CASSQEKVGEAFF
TGTGCCAGCAGCCAAGAGAAGGTTGGTGAAGCTTTCTTT
>TRBV3-1|TRBJ1-4|NA|NA
CASSPPGTVEKLFF
TGTGCCAGCAGCCCCCCCGGGACGGTTGAAAAACTGTTTTTT
>TRBV7-2|TRBJ2-2|NA|NA
CASSLVVGAGELFF
TGTGCCAGCAGCTTAGTGGTGGGGGCCGGGGAGCTGTTTTTT
>TRBV4-2|TRBJ2-1|NA|TRBD2
CASSQDLGAGGYYNEQFF
TGTGCCAGCAGCCAAGACCTCGGGGCGGGAGGCTACTACAATGAGCAGTTCTTC
>TRBV5-1|TRBJ2-1|many|NA
CASSSGHNEQFF
TGCGCCAGCAGCTCGGGACACAATGAGCAGTTCTTC
>TRBV29-1|TRBJ1-2|few|NA
CSVMTVSYGYTF
TGCAGCGTCATGACAGTCAGCTATGGCTACACCTTC
>TRBV6-2/TRBV6-3|TRBJ1-1|NA|NA
CASSPQTGSNTEAFF
TGTGCCAGCAGTCCTCAGACAGGTAGCAACACTGAAGCTTTCTTT
>TRBV20-1|TRBJ1-1|NA|NA
CSARVGPGAGYTEAFF
TGCAGTGCTAGAGTGGGTCCGGGGGCTGGTTACACTGAAGCTTTCTTT
>TRBV4-1|TRBJ1-6|NA|NA
CASSQDYQGSSYNSPLHF
TGCGCCAGCAGCCAAGATTATCAGGGGAGCTCCTATAATTCACCCCTCCACTTT
>TRBV20-1|TRBJ2-1|many|TRBD2
CSAPSAGGHNEQFF
TGCAGTGCCCCCTCAGCGGGAGGCCACAATGAGCAGTTCTTC
>TRBV27|TRBJ2-7|NA|NA
CASSLKGREQYF
TGTGCCAGCAGTTTAAAGGGGCGCGAGCAGTACTTC
>TRBV7-3|TRBJ2-2|NA|NA
CASSLPGTGELFF
TGTGCCAGCAGCCTGCCGGGAACCGGGGAGCTGTTTTTT
>TRBV24-1|TRBJ2-5|many|TRBD2
CATSDLPGGGQETQYF
TGTGCCACCAGTGACCTCCCGGGAGGGGGCCAAGAGACCCAGTACTTC
>TRBV5-6|TRBJ2-2|NA|NA
CASRRTGSNTGELFF
TGTGCCAGCAGACGGACGGGGTCGAACACCGGGGAGCTGTTTTTT
>TRBV20-1|TRBJ2-3|NA|NA
CSARHPSTDTQYF
TGCAGTGCTAGGCATCCTAGCACAGATACGCAGTATTTT
>TRBV10-3|TRBJ2-3|medium-sized|NA
CAISENTDTQYF
TGTGCCATCAGTGAGAACACAGATACGCAGTATTTT
>TRBV5-1|TRBJ1-2|NA|NA
CASSLVSDPLKYGYTF
TGCGCCAGCAGCTTGGTGTCGGACCCTCTCAAATATGGCTACACCTTC
>TRBV6-1|TRBJ2-7|NA|NA
CASSPRFAGSYEQYF
TGTGCCAGCAGTCCGCGGTTTGCGGGTTCCTACGAGCAGTACTTC